This T cell receptor (beta chain) was captured by sequencing in a study of T cell changes during pregnancy in multiple sclerosis. The V gene's germline CDR1 is PRHDT and CDR2 FYEKMQ (reference sequence). With 4 bases clipped from V and 4 bases from J, the junction kept 8 bases outside the gene matches. There are 16 residues in the CDR3. This clone was picked up one time. Clones were sequenced by immunoSEQ multiplex PCR, and TCRdb holds only the in-frame ones, with some missing. The table includes fewer than 90,000 clones, about 93% detected once. V usage is TRBV13 and J usage is TRBJ2-7; 12 positions match TRBD1. The input for sequencing was peripheral blood, taken after pregnancy. This TCR derives from a female donor in good health, enrolled as a control in a pregnancy study. The CDR3 loop is CASSSAGTGGLYEQYF. In DNA, the CDR3 is TGTGCCAGCAGCTCAGCCGGGACAGGGGGCCTTTACGAGCAGTACTTC.